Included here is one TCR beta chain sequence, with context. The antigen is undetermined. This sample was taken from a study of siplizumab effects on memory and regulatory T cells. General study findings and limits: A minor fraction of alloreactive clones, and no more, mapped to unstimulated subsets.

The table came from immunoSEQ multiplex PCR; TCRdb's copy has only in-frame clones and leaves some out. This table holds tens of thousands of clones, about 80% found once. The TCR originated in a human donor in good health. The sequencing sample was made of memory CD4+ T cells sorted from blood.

The CDR3 sequence is CASSSGLAENEQFF. DNA for the CDR3: TGTGCCAGCAGCTCAGGACTAGCGGAAAATGAGCAGTTCTTC. The V call is TRBV7-3, the J call TRBJ2-1; 10 bases align to TRBD2. J lost 7 bases, V lost 4 bases, and 4 bases had no gene match. The V gene's germline CDR1 is SGHTA and CDR2 FQGTGA. The CDR3 spans 14 residues. Variable domain in full (rest from reference TRBV7-3 and TRBJ2-1): GAGVSQTPSNKVTEKGKYVELRCDPISGHTALYWYRQSLGQGPEFLIYFQGTGAADDSGLPNDRFFAVRPEGSVSTLKIQRTERGDSAVYLCASSSGLAENEQFFGPGTRLTVL.